The clone carrying this TCR beta chain was detected many times. As yet, its antigen is unknown. This sample stems from a study of neurological immune-mediated disorders. Broader study findings: None of the CDR3 amino acid sequences in expanded clones turned up in more than one subject, which points to private repertoires in all groups.

Unsorted libraries were generated from 2 million PBMCs. These cells had been stored in RNAlater at -80 C. This CDR3 has 13 amino acids. Germline V gene lookup returns CDR1 SGHRS and CDR2 YFSETQ. J gave up 5 bases and V 4 bases, and 2 bases lay outside the gene matches. MiXCR was run by TCRdb on the 5' RACE reads, yielding one entry per CDR3 protein. The table shows 50,000 to 85,000 distinct CDR3 sequences, with roughly 5% occurring only once. The specimen was PBMCs. The chain has TRBV5-1 and TRBJ1-1, with TRBD1 identical over 10 bases. The clonotype comes from a woman in her thirties with multiple sclerosis. In DNA, the CDR3 is TGCGCCAGCAGCACGGGACAGGGGACTGAAGCTTTCTTT. Translation: CASSTGQGTEAFF. The full variable domain, completed using reference TRBV5-1 and TRBJ1-1, is KAGVTQTPRYLIKTRGQQVTLSCSPISGHRSVSWYQQTPGQGLQFLFEYFSETQRNKGNFPGRFSGRQFSNSRSEMNVSTLELGDSALYLCASSTGQGTEAFFGQGTRLTVV.